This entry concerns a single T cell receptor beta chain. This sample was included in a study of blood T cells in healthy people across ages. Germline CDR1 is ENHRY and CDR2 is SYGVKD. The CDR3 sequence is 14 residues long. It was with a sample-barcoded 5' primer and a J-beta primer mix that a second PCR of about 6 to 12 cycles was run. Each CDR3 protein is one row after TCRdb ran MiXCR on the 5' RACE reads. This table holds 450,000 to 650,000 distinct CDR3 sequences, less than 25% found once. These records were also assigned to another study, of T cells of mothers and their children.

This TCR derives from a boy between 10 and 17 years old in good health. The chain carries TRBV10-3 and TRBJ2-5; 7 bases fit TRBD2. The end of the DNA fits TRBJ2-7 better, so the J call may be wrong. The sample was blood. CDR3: CAIKPGTNYYEQYF. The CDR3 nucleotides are TGTGCCATTAAGCCCGGGACTAACTACTACGAGCAGTACTTC.